This is a list of T cell receptor beta chains from one sample in a study of control samples from healthy donors and cancer patients. This table comes from immunoSEQ multiplex PCR, and its TCRdb copy is limited to in-frame clones, with some not included. The table has more than 95,000 clones, around nine tenths seen once. The sample consisted of blood. These receptors originate from a man aged 35-49 years in good health. Both conserved end residues are part of each CDR3. The D gene is left open where the match is weak. The size entry is marked missing in some rows and otherwise reads once, few, many or a size class.

j_call v_call clone_size cdr3_length d_call cdr3_aa cdr3_nt
TRBJ1-1 TRBV5-1 . 15 . CASSLSGRLNTEAFF TGCGCCAGCAGCTTGTCGGGCAGGTTGAACACTGAAGCTTTCTTT
TRBJ2-7 TRBV14 medium-sized 12 . CASSPGFYEQYF TGTGCCAGCAGTCCAGGGTTCTACGAGCAGTACTTC
TRBJ2-7 TRBV30 . 16 TRBD2 CAWSGTSGKSSYEQYF TGTGCCTGGAGTGGGACTAGCGGTAAGAGCTCCTACGAGCAGTACTTC
TRBJ2-7 TRBV5-4 . 17 TRBD2 CASSLETSGGISYEQYF TGTGCCAGCAGCTTGGAGACTAGCGGGGGGATCTCCTACGAGCAGTACTTC
TRBJ2-1 TRBV6-2/TRBV6-3 once 16 . CASSYSRPPGDNEQFF TGTGCCAGCAGTTACTCGAGACCCCCGGGAGACAATGAGCAGTTCTTC
TRBJ2-5 TRBV29-1 . 12 . CSVRGFQETQYF TGCAGCGTCCGCGGGTTCCAAGAGACCCAGTACTTC
TRBJ1-1 TRBV24-1 . 13 . CATSDLAGTEAFF TGTGCCACCAGTGATTTGGCCGGGACAGAAGCTTTCTTT
TRBJ1-1 TRBV27 . 14 . CASSSSMVPTEAFF TGTGCCAGCAGTTCATCAATGGTCCCCACTGAAGCTTTCTTT
TRBJ1-2 TRBV7-9 . 15 . CASSPSVPEVYGYTF TGTGCCAGCAGCCCCTCGGTACCGGAGGTCTATGGCTACACCTTC
TRBJ1-1 TRBV21-1 . 17 . CASSKSERRGSRSEAFF TGTGCCAGCAGCAAAAGCGAACGTCGGGGGTCTCGATCTGAAGCTTTCTTT
TRBJ1-6 TRBV10-2 . 12 . CASSDGNSPLHF TGCGCCAGCAGCGACGGGAATTCACCCCTCCACTTT